These 32 T cell receptor beta chains came from one sample sequenced in a study of technical replicates of blood from a few donors. Sequenced by immunoSEQ multiplex PCR; TCRdb stores in-frame clones only, minus some. Of about 84,000 clones listed, about 92% were seen once; the top ten hold 0.24%. The sample comprised T cells isolated from PBMCs. These receptors came from a human donor in good health.

The chain uses TRBV7-2 and TRBJ1-2; D is possibly TRBD1 (5 bases). V dropped 2 bases and J dropped 6 bases, with 10 bases sitting between them. CDR3 length: 13 residues. Germline CDR1 reads SGHTA; CDR2 reads FQGNSA. DNA of the CDR3: TGTGCCAGCAGCTTACTCAGACAGAATGGCTACACCTTC. It translates to CASSLLRQNGYTF.

CDR3 residues: CASSQEPPPSGGPYEQYF. The CDR3 nucleotides are TGCGCCAGCAGCCAAGAACCCCCCCCTAGCGGGGGGCCCTACGAGCAGTACTTC. V and J are TRBV4-1 and TRBJ2-7, with 11 bases fitting TRBD2. Germline-derived CDR1 and CDR2 are MGHRA and YSYEKL. V gave up 0 bases and J gave up 2 bases; unmatched junction bases: 9. This CDR3 spans 18 amino acids.

V usage is TRBV6-1 and J usage is TRBJ2-7, with TRBD1 matching over 11 bases. The V gene's germline CDR1 is MNHNS and CDR2 SASEGT. This CDR3 is built from 14 residues. V lost 7 bases and J lost 1; bases outside the gene matches: 3. The CDR3 region has the DNA TGTGCCAGCATGGACAGGGGGCTGTCCTACGAGCAGTACTTC. Protein: CASMDRGLSYEQYF.

The chain combines TRBV7-6 with TRBJ2-1; tentative D call: TRBD2 (5 bases). The V gene lost 7 bases and the J gene lost 4 bases, with 17 bases spanning the gap. Germline V gene data show CDR1 as SGHVS and CDR2 as FNYEAQ. The length of the CDR3 is 15 residues. In DNA, the CDR3 is TGTGCCAGCACCTCCTCGGAGCGGATATACAATGAGCAGTTCTTC. This encodes CASTSSERIYNEQFF.

The rearrangement links TRBV2 to TRBJ2-7, with 7 bases aligning to TRBD2. In germline, CDR1 is SNHLY, CDR2 FYNNEI. J gave up 4 bases and V 6 bases, and 6 bases lay outside the gene matches. CDR3 length: 13 amino acids. The CDR3 protein is CASRSGLRYEQYF. In DNA, the CDR3 is TGTGCCAGCAGATCGGGACTACGTTACGAGCAGTACTTC.

The genes are TRBV5-1 and TRBJ2-1; D uncertain. V lost 2 bases to trimming and J lost 5 bases, with 8 bases between them. Germline V gene sequence: CDR1 SGHRS, CDR2 YFSETQ. This CDR3 contains 13 residues. DNA of the CDR3: TGCGCCAGCAGCTTCGTGTCCGACAATGAGCAGTTCTTC. It encodes CASSFVSDNEQFF.

V and J are TRBV5-6 and TRBJ2-7, with D maybe TRBD1 (6 bases). CDR1 is SGHDT and CDR2 is YYEEEE in the germline V gene. V gave up 4 bases and J gave up 3 bases, with 8 bases separating them. The CDR3 is 12 residues long. The CDR3 DNA sequence: TGTGCCAGCAGCGACAGGAGCTACGAGCAGTACTTC. Its translation: CASSDRSYEQYF.

The V call is TRBV9, the J call TRBJ1-5; the D is unclear. V was clipped by 2 bases and J by 2 bases, with 11 bases between them. CDR3 length: 15 residues. The germline CDR1 and CDR2 sequences are SGDLS and YYNGEE. The CDR3 is CASSVTPGGNQPQHF. The CDR3, as DNA: TGTGCCAGCAGCGTTACCCCCGGAGGCAATCAGCCCCAGCATTTT. The full variable domain, rest sourced from reference TRBV9 and TRBJ1-5, is DSGVTQTPKHLITATGQRVTLRCSPRSGDLSVYWYQQSLDQGLQFLIQYYNGEERAKGNILERFSAQQFPDLHSELNLSSLELGDSALYFCASSVTPGGNQPQHFGDGTRLSIL.

This chain links TRBV29-1 with TRBJ1-1; no clear D. The germline CDR1 and CDR2 sequences are SQVTM and ANQGSEA. Trimming left V 4 bases short and J 5 bases short, with 11 bases between. The CDR3 length is 12 residues. In nucleotides, the CDR3 is TGCAGCGTTGGTCATCTTCGGACTGAAGCTTTCTTT. It is translated as CSVGHLRTEAFF. Variable domain in full (rest from reference TRBV29-1 and TRBJ1-1): SAVISQKPSRDICQRGTSLTIQCQVDSQVTMMFWYRQQPGQSLTLIATANQGSEATYESGFVIDKFPISRPNLTFSTLTVSNMSPEDSSIYLCSVGHLRTEAFFGQGTRLTVV.

The V call is TRBV25-1, the J call TRBJ2-1, with unresolved D. CDR3 length: 10 residues. V lost 5 bases and J lost 7, with 3 bases in between. CDR1 and CDR2 (germline): MGHDK, SYGVNS. The CDR3 bases are TGTGCCAGCAGTTCTAATGAGCAGTTCTTC. Its translation: CASSSNEQFF.

The chain recombines TRBV5-6 with TRBJ1-3; the match to TRBD1 covers 7 bases. Per the germline V gene, CDR1 is SGHDT and CDR2 is YYEEEE. V gave up 7 bases and J gave up 0 bases; unmatched junction bases: 10. The CDR3 totals 16 residues. The DNA of the CDR3 is TGTGCCAGCCGAAAATTCGGGGACAGCTCTGGAAACACCATATATTTT. This translates into CASRKFGDSSGNTIYF.

The chain carries TRBV28 and TRBJ2-1; 7 nucleotides align to TRBD2. The CDR3 contains 16 residues. Germline V CDR1 and CDR2: MDHEN, SYDVKM. Trimming took 5 bases from V and 5 from J; bases not matched to a gene: 12. For the CDR3, the DNA is TGTGCCAGCAGTATACCCCGCGGGGGAGGGGACAATGAGCAGTTCTTC. Amino acids: CASSIPRGGGDNEQFF. Variable domain in full (rest from reference TRBV28 and TRBJ2-1): DVKVTQSSRYLVKRTGEKVFLECVQDMDHENMFWYRQDPGLGLRLIYFSYDVKMKEKGDIPEGYSVSREKKERFSLILESASTNQTSMYLCASSIPRGGGDNEQFFGPGTRLTVL.

The chain joins TRBV14 to TRBJ2-7, with D unclear. V was trimmed by 1 base and J by 3 bases, leaving 4 bases between them. The CDR3 has 12 amino acids. Germline loops: CDR1 SGHDN, CDR2 FVKESK. CDR3: CASSQGLYEQYF. Written as DNA, the CDR3 is TGTGCCAGCAGCCAAGGGCTCTACGAGCAGTACTTC.

This clone has a single count. This chain links TRBV6-1 with TRBJ2-5; 8 bases align to TRBD2. The V gene's germline CDR1 is MNHNS and CDR2 SASEGT. CDR3 length: 13 residues. V lost 4 bases, J lost 7 bases, and 5 bases stayed unmatched. In nucleotides, the CDR3 is TGTGCCAGCAGTGCGCGGGGGGAGCGGACCCAGTACTTC. Protein: CASSARGERTQYF.

The chain employs TRBV7-9 and TRBJ1-5, with 7 bases fitting TRBD1. The CDR3 is 13 amino acids. V dropped 4 bases and J dropped 6; count of bases not matched to a gene: 3. Per the germline V gene, CDR1 is SEHNR and CDR2 is FQNEAQ (reference sequence). CDR3 coding DNA: TGTGCCAGCAGCTCAACAGGGGTTCAGCCCCAGCATTTT. Translated, it gives CASSSTGVQPQHF.

V gene TRBV10-1 combines with J gene TRBJ1-1; D is undetermined. Germline V gene lookup returns CDR1 WNHNN and CDR2 SYGVQD (reference sequence). The CDR3 sequence is 13 residues long. V dropped 2 bases and J dropped 1 base, with 5 bases sitting between them. CDR3 DNA sequence: TGCGCCAGCAGTGAGAACGGGAACACTGAAGCTTTCTTT. Translation: CASSENGNTEAFF.

The CDR3 DNA reads TGTGCCAGCAGGGTGGACAGGGGGCGCCGTGGCTACACCTTC. It translates to CASRVDRGRRGYTF. The V and J genes are TRBV6-1 and TRBJ1-2; 11 bases match TRBD1. Germline V lookup: CDR1 MNHNS, CDR2 SASEGT. V lost 6 bases and J lost 7; bases outside the gene matches: 7. The CDR3 is made up of 14 amino acids.

The CDR3 nucleotides read TGCGCCAGCAGCTTGTTCAGTGCGGGTCTAGGGGATACGCAGTATTTT. Its protein product is CASSLFSAGLGDTQYF. J is TRBJ2-3 and V is TRBV5-1; TRBD2 is a possible D gene (5 bases). The germline V gene encodes CDR1 SGHRS and CDR2 YFSETQ. The length of the CDR3 is 16 residues. Between the trimmed V and J ends, which lost 1 base and 6 bases, there was a span of 18 bases. The whole variable domain, remainder taken from reference TRBV5-1 and TRBJ2-3, is KAGVTQTPRYLIKTRGQQVTLSCSPISGHRSVSWYQQTPGQGLQFLFEYFSETQRNKGNFPGRFSGRQFSNSRSEMNVSTLELGDSALYLCASSLFSAGLGDTQYFGPGTRLTVL.

V gene TRBV4-1 combines with J gene TRBJ1-1; D possibly corresponds to TRBD1 (6 bases). Germline-derived CDR1 and CDR2 are MGHRA and YSYEKL. This CDR3 is built from 17 residues. V lost 5 bases and J 0 bases, leaving 19 bases between the germline ends. CDR3 residues: CASSKETNQGLNTEAFF. The CDR3 DNA is TGCGCCAGCAGCAAGGAGACTAACCAGGGGCTGAACACTGAAGCTTTCTTT.

The V and J genes are TRBV18 and TRBJ2-3, with D possibly matching TRBD1 (5 bases). The V gene lost 6 bases and the J gene lost 6 bases, with 16 bases spanning the gap. From germline, CDR1 is KGHSH and CDR2 LQKENI. The CDR3 sequence is 14 residues long. The CDR3 nucleotides are TGTGCCAGCTCCCCTTTGCAGGGCTCGGATACGCAGTATTTT. Protein sequence: CASSPLQGSDTQYF.

Here the CDR3 reads CASSLPTGKNTGELFF. As DNA, the CDR3 is TGTGCCAGCAGTTTACCGACAGGGAAGAACACCGGGGAGCTGTTTTTT. The chain links TRBV28 to TRBJ2-2; 7 nucleotides match TRBD1. Germline V gives CDR1 MDHEN, CDR2 SYDVKM. This CDR3 contains 16 residues. With V trimmed by 2 bases and J by 1 base, 4 bases remained unmatched.

This clone was found once. The chain carries TRBV7-3 and TRBJ2-3, with 8 nucleotides matching TRBD2. There are 15 residues in the CDR3. The germline gives CDR1 SGHTA, CDR2 FQGTGA. Trimming at V came to 1 base and at J to 4 bases, leaving 4 bases not matched to a gene. Written as DNA, the CDR3 is TGTGCCAGCAGCTTAATTGGCGGGGGGTCAGATACGCAGTATTTT. Encoded protein: CASSLIGGGSDTQYF.

This rearrangement joins TRBV25-1 to TRBJ2-3; 12 nucleotides agree with TRBD2. V lost 6 bases, J lost 7 bases, and 8 bases stayed unmatched. The germline gives CDR1 MGHDK, CDR2 SYGVNS. The CDR3 loop spans 15 amino acids. As DNA, the CDR3 is TGTGCCAGCAGGGGTCCTAGCGGGAGGGCGAATACGCAGTATTTT. This sequence encodes CASRGPSGRANTQYF.

The CDR3 region is CASSDGSTDTQYF. The CDR3 region has the DNA TGTGCCAGCAGTGACGGGTCCACAGATACGCAGTATTTT. The chain joins TRBV25-1 to TRBJ2-3; D is ambiguous. Germline lookup yields CDR1 MGHDK and CDR2 SYGVNS. There are 13 residues in the CDR3. Trimming removed 3 bases from V and 2 bases from J, with 6 bases in between.

The chain couples TRBV12-5 to TRBJ2-3; 9 positions match TRBD2. Germline loops: CDR1 LGHNT, CDR2 FRNRAP. This CDR3 region has 16 residues. The V gene end was trimmed by 0 bases and the J gene end by 2 bases; junction bases not matched to a gene: 3. The CDR3 sequence: CASGLVLAGVTDTQYF. The CDR3 bases are TGTGCTAGTGGTTTGGTATTAGCGGGAGTCACAGATACGCAGTATTTT.

V gene TRBV28 combines with J gene TRBJ2-3; D uncertain. Germline V gene data show CDR1 as MDHEN and CDR2 as SYDVKM. There are 12 residues in the CDR3. Trimming stripped 5 bases from V and 5 bases from J, with 8 bases between. The CDR3 DNA reads as TGTGCCAGCAGTACCCGAGGAGATACGCAGTATTTT. It codes for CASSTRGDTQYF. Filled out from reference TRBV28 and TRBJ2-3, the complete variable domain reads DVKVTQSSRYLVKRTGEKVFLECVQDMDHENMFWYRQDPGLGLRLIYFSYDVKMKEKGDIPEGYSVSREKKERFSLILESASTNQTSMYLCASSTRGDTQYFGPGTRLTVL.

This clone was observed a few times. The chain has TRBV28 and TRBJ1-1, with a weak D call TRBD1 (5 bases). Trimming removed 8 bases at V and 5 bases at J, with 9 bases between. Germline values: CDR1 MDHEN, CDR2 SYDVKM. This CDR3 is built from 11 residues. The CDR3 reads CASGGETEAFF. CDR3 coding DNA: TGTGCCAGCGGGGGGGAGACTGAAGCTTTCTTT.

This sequence joins TRBV6-1 and TRBJ2-5; D may be TRBD1 (6 bases). Germline V CDR1 and CDR2: MNHNS, SASEGT. Trimming took 6 bases from V and 2 from J, leaving 16 bases between them. The CDR3 is 15 amino acids. This CDR3 is CASSQRGTSQETQYF. The CDR3 bases are TGTGCCAGCAGCCAACGAGGGACATCACAAGAGACCCAGTACTTC.

The chain uses TRBV10-2 and TRBJ2-1, with TRBD2 as a possible D gene (6 bases). This CDR3 has 16 amino acids. Looked up from germline, CDR1 is WSHSY and CDR2 is SAAADI. Trimming shortened V by 3 bases and J by 0 bases, and 12 bases separated the two germline ends. CDR3 in DNA: TGCGCCAGCAGTGATTTGGGGGGATCCTCCTACAATGAGCAGTTCTTC. This translates into CASSDLGGSSYNEQFF.

The genes are TRBV6-5 and TRBJ1-4; 7 bases fit TRBD1. The germline CDR1 and CDR2 sequences are MNHEY and SVGAGI. The CDR3 consists of 14 residues. V was pared by 6 bases and J by 5 bases, with 6 bases of the junction left unmatched. CDR3 residues: CASSLGGRNEKLFF. CDR3 DNA: TGTGCCAGCAGCCTAGGGGGCAGGAATGAAAAACTGTTTTTT.

Concerning this clone itself: Germline and junction disagree at one end, which may indicate a read error. The V call is TRBV6-5, the J call TRBJ2-7, with 7 bases matching TRBD1. Germline CDR1 is MNHEY and CDR2 is SVGAGI. The CDR3 is made up of 12 amino acids. Here the CDR3 reads CASSQGQRNLNF. DNA of the CDR3: TGTGCCAGCAGCCAGGGACAGCGGAACCTGAACTTC.

This chain uses TRBV30 with TRBJ2-7; a weak D match, TRBD1 (6 bases). The V end was cut by 5 bases, the J end by 7 bases, with 15 bases between. CDR3 size: 12 residues. CDR1 and CDR2 (germline): GTSNPN, SVGIG (reference sequence). In DNA, the CDR3 is TGTGCCTGGGAGGACAGCTCTCGAGAGCAGTACTTC. It specifies CAWEDSSREQYF.